This TCR beta chain emerged from a study of cytomegalovirus exposure and HLA in healthy donors. The study's findings and limits: A previous analysis found most TCR beta V segments productive roughly 87% or roughly 30% of the time.

Concerning this clone itself: Its antigen remains unidentified.

60 Vbeta and 13 Jbeta primers were used in PCR. Sequenced by immunoSEQ multiplex PCR; TCRdb stores in-frame clones only, minus some. The sample has approximately 200,000 clones; 70% to 90% are singletons. The CDR3 contains 14 residues. Trimming at V came to 2 bases and at J to 5 bases, leaving 5 bases not matched to a gene. Germline CDR1 is MNHEY and CDR2 is SMNVEV (reference sequence). This TCR was recovered from a woman aged 45-65 years in good health and CMV-seronegative. This chain connects TRBV27 to TRBJ1-2; 7 bases are shared with TRBD1. Sequenced input: PBMCs. Here the CDR3 reads CASSLTGAAYGYTF. DNA of the CDR3: TGTGCCAGCAGTTTAACAGGGGCGGCGTATGGCTACACCTTC.